This T cell receptor (beta chain) was sequenced during a study of shared clonotypes between healthy human individuals. Study outcomes and limitations: A small donor pool kept down the genetic and exposure-history diversity that was represented.

In the authors' methods: Junction-only sequences without quality scores came from ImmunoSEQ, so filtering differed. The assay was immunoSEQ multiplex PCR, and TCRdb's table has in-frame clones only and misses some. That table supplies the V and J calls and clone size; D and trimming were determined from the DNA. The table records 2 million to 3 million clones, roughly 93% of them present only once. Germline assignment: CDR1 LNHDA and CDR2 SQIVND (reference sequence). The CDR3 has 14 amino acids. Trimming took off 8 bases at V and 2 bases at J, with 14 bases between the two ends. Details on this clone: Antigen specificity is unknown.

The chain is built from TRBV19 and TRBJ2-3; the D gene is possibly TRBD2 (5 bases). This TCR was recovered from a man aged 18 to 30 in good health. Some clones in this sample may be carry-over from other donors' samples. The sequenced sample was naive CD4+ T cells from PBMCs. Described subset: CD45RA+ positively selected. The CDR3 sequence: CASRDGEFTDTQYF. The CDR3 DNA is TGTGCCAGTCGGGATGGGGAGTTCACAGATACGCAGTATTTT.